This TCR beta chain was identified during a study of shared clonotypes between healthy human individuals. Study details: Two women and a few men aged 18 to 49 served as donors. The study used three CD4 naive, three CD4 memory, two CD8 naive and one CD8 memory plate per donor.

The CDR3 is made up of 15 amino acids. CDR1 and CDR2 from the germline V gene are SEHNR and FQNEAQ (reference sequence). J gave up 4 bases and V 5 bases, and 6 bases lay outside the gene matches. Only Caucasian adults living in Nashville, Tennessee made up the donor group. Every immunoSEQ plate was one replicate of a subset's evenly spread DNA. Assay: immunoSEQ multiplex PCR; the TCRdb copy retains only in-frame clones and omits some. The profile shows some 1.1 million clones, 77% of them singletons. This sequence originates from a man younger than 35 in good health. Some clones in this sample may be carry-over from other donors' samples. The chain joins TRBV7-9 to TRBJ2-1; 9 bases align to TRBD1. Material for sequencing was memory CD4+ T cells from PBMCs. Subset: CD45RA-negative fraction. In DNA, the CDR3 is TGTGCCAGCAGCCCACTTGGGACAGGGTACAATGAGCAGTTCTTC. Protein: CASSPLGTGYNEQFF.